Listed below are T cell receptor beta chains from one sample, sequenced in a study of memory CD4+ T cells and cytomegalovirus serostatus. This table comes from immunoSEQ multiplex PCR, and its TCRdb copy is limited to in-frame clones, with some not included. This sample yields over 40,000 clones, of which around 78% are seen a single time; roughly 0.5% belongs to the top ten. Sequencing was carried out using memory CD4+ T cells from blood. The receptors derive from an adult in good health and CMV-seronegative. Both conserved end residues are part of each CDR3. A D gene is named only where the DNA matches it firmly. Not all rows give a size; the values are once, few, many and, for expanded clones, a class.

J,V,D,size,DNA,CDR3
TRBJ2-3,TRBV6-1,TRBD1,.,TGTGCCAGCAAAACAGGACAGGGACGCGTGGATACGCAGTATTTT,CASKTGQGRVDTQYF
TRBJ2-3,TRBV19,.,.,TGTGCCAGTAGTACGAGACGCCCGGGTAGCGCAGATACGCAGTATTTT,CASSTRRPGSADTQYF
TRBJ1-2,TRBV28,.,.,TGTGCCAGCAGTTTATTAACCCTGACAGCGTCCCATGGCTACACCTTC,CASSLLTLTASHGYTF
TRBJ2-7,TRBV6-6,.,once,TGTGCCAGCAGTTTGTTTCAGGGGCAGTCCTACGAGCAGTACTTC,CASSLFQGQSYEQYF
TRBJ2-3,TRBV4-1,.,.,TGCGCCAGCAGCGTGCAGGGGGGATCAGATACGCAGTATTTT,CASSVQGGSDTQYF
TRBJ2-7,TRBV5-1,TRBD1,once,TGCGCCAGCAGAGGGGACAGCTCCTACGAGCAGTACTTC,CASRGDSSYEQYF
TRBJ1-2,TRBV9,.,.,TGTGCCAGCGGGAGCAACTATGGCTACACCTTC,CASGSNYGYTF
TRBJ2-7,TRBV2,TRBD2,.,TGTGCCGGGAGAGCGGGGGAAAGCTCCTACGAGCAGTACTTC,CAGRAGESSYEQYF
TRBJ2-1,TRBV4-2,.,few,TGTGCCAGCAGCCAAGATATCGTGTCCAATGAGCAGTTCTTC,CASSQDIVSNEQFF
TRBJ1-1,TRBV5-6,.,.,TGTGCCAGCAGCGTTTACGCGGGGATGCACACTGAAGCTTTCTTT,CASSVYAGMHTEAFF
TRBJ1-2,TRBV7-2,.,.,TGTGCCAGCAGACCCTTGGGGAAATCCTATGGCTACACCTTC,CASRPLGKSYGYTF
TRBJ1-2,TRBV28,.,.,TGTGCCAGCCATGCCTTCTATGGCTACACCTTC,CASHAFYGYTF
TRBJ2-1,TRBV10-3,TRBD2,few,TGTGCCACGACGACTAGCGAAGACAATGAGCAGTTCTTC,CATTTSEDNEQFF
TRBJ1-3,TRBV9,.,.,TGTGCCAGCAGCGTAGAGGGCATCGGAAACACCATATATTTT,CASSVEGIGNTIYF
TRBJ1-5,TRBV9,.,.,TGTGCCAGCAGCCCGGACAGCGATCAGCCCCAGCATTTT,CASSPDSDQPQHF
TRBJ1-1,TRBV29-1,TRBD1,once,TGCAGCGGGGGACAGGGGGGTGAAGCTTTCTTT,CSGGQGGEAFF
TRBJ1-2,TRBV14,TRBD1,.,TGTGCCAGCAGCCAAGGGGACAGGGTCTATGGCTACACCTTC,CASSQGDRVYGYTF
TRBJ2-1,TRBV2,TRBD2,.,TGTGCCAGCAAGGGACTAGCGGGGAGCTCCTACAATGAGCAGTTCTTC,CASKGLAGSSYNEQFF
TRBJ1-2,TRBV19,.,few,TGTGCCAGTAGTAACCGGGGGGGTGGCTACACCTTC,CASSNRGGGYTF
TRBJ2-5,TRBV6-1,.,.,TGTGCCAGCAGTCTAGGGACGAACCAAGAGACCCAGTACTTC,CASSLGTNQETQYF
TRBJ2-3,TRBV19,TRBD2,.,TGTGCCAGTAGTATCTCCGGCGGGACTATCACAGATACGCAGTATTTT,CASSISGGTITDTQYF
TRBJ2-5,TRBV28,.,once,TGTGCCACCTTCCGGGACTCTAAGGCGGAGACCCAGTACTTC,CATFRDSKAETQYF
TRBJ1-1,TRBV10-3,.,.,TGTGCCATCATGCGACAGGCGGCCACTGAAGCTTTCTTT,CAIMRQAATEAFF
TRBJ2-2,TRBV11-2,.,.,TGTGCCAGCAGCTCCAACAGGGTTCCCGGGGAGCTGTTTTTT,CASSSNRVPGELFF
TRBJ2-5,TRBV10-1,.,.,TGCGCCAGCAGTGAAGGGGGGACCCAGTACTTC,CASSEGGTQYF
TRBJ2-1,TRBV5-1,.,.,TGCGCCAGCAGCTTGAGGGCAGGGTCGGGCAATGAGCAGTTCTTC,CASSLRAGSGNEQFF
TRBJ2-5,TRBV9,.,.,TGTGCCAGCAGCGTAGGACCGGGCGGGGGCGGAGAGACCCAGTACTTC,CASSVGPGGGGETQYF
TRBJ1-2,TRBV18,TRBD1,.,TGTGCCAGCTCCCTAACCGGGACAGCGGAAGGCTACACCTTC,CASSLTGTAEGYTF
TRBJ1-6,TRBV5-4,.,.,.,CASILVGDRNNSPLHF
TRBJ2-2,TRBV6-1,.,.,TGTGCCAGCAGTGAAGCGCCAAACCTCAGGTCCGGGGAGCTGTTTTTT,CASSEAPNLRSGELFF
TRBJ1-6,TRBV25-1,.,.,TGTGCCAGCAGGGGGAAAGGGTTGGGACGGGATAATTCACCCCTCCACTTT,CASRGKGLGRDNSPLHF
TRBJ2-1,TRBV2,TRBD1,.,TGTGCCAGCACCGCCGCCGGACAGGGGTGGAATGAGCAGTTCTTC,CASTAAGQGWNEQFF
TRBJ2-5,TRBV29-1,TRBD2,once,TGCAGCGTCGCGGGGGGGACCGGACGGGGGGCCCAGTACTTC,CSVAGGTGRGAQYF
TRBJ1-1,TRBV29-1,.,.,TGCAGCGGTGGGGCAGGGGACACTGAAGCTTTCTTT,CSGGAGDTEAFF
TRBJ2-3,TRBV5-1,.,once,TGCGCCAGCAGCCTCGGACGGTTGGGGGATACGCAGTATTTT,CASSLGRLGDTQYF
TRBJ1-2,TRBV5-6,.,once,TGTGCCAGCAGCTTGTCCGGGACCCATGGCTACACCTTC,CASSLSGTHGYTF
TRBJ2-5,TRBV5-5,TRBD1,.,TGTGCCAGCAGCGGGCAGGGGGCAGCTTACCAAGAGACCCAGTACTTC,CASSGQGAAYQETQYF
TRBJ1-6,TRBV30,.,.,TGTGCCTGGAGTGACCCCCCTGGGACTCCCCACTTT,CAWSDPPGTPHF
TRBJ2-5,TRBV5-6,.,.,TGTGCCAGCAGCTTGCGGCCTAGCGTCGGAGAGACCCAGTACTTC,CASSLRPSVGETQYF
TRBJ2-1,TRBV6-1,TRBD1,.,TGTGCCAGCAGTGAAAAGGACAGGGGGTCCTACAATGAGCAGTTCTTC,CASSEKDRGSYNEQFF
TRBJ1-5,TRBV18,.,once,TGTGCCAGCTCACCAACCCCCGGGGCCAATCAGCCCCAGCATTTT,CASSPTPGANQPQHF
TRBJ1-1,TRBV5-1,.,.,TGCGCCAGCAGCTTTGGTTCAGTGAACACTGAAGCTTTCTTT,CASSFGSVNTEAFF
TRBJ1-4,TRBV28,.,.,TGTGCCAGTATGATGCCGCGGGGACGCCGTGAAAAACTGTTTTTT,CASMMPRGRREKLFF